The present T cell receptor beta chain was sequenced within a study of control samples from healthy donors and cancer patients. The CDR3 runs 15 residues. J lost 2 bases, V lost 6 bases, and 7 bases had no gene match. Looked up from germline, CDR1 is MNHEY and CDR2 is SVGEGT. Clones were sequenced by immunoSEQ multiplex PCR, and TCRdb holds only the in-frame ones, with some missing. The sample records about 76,000 clones, around 86% being singletons. The chain joins TRBV6-2 or TRBV6-3 to TRBJ2-7; TRBD1 agrees at 10 bases. This TCR came from a woman in her fifties or sixties with colorectal cancer. Sample: PBMCs. The CDR3 bases are TGTGCCAGCAGCTATGGGACAGGGGCCCCCTACGAGCAGTACGTC. Translation gives CASSYGTGAPYEQYV.